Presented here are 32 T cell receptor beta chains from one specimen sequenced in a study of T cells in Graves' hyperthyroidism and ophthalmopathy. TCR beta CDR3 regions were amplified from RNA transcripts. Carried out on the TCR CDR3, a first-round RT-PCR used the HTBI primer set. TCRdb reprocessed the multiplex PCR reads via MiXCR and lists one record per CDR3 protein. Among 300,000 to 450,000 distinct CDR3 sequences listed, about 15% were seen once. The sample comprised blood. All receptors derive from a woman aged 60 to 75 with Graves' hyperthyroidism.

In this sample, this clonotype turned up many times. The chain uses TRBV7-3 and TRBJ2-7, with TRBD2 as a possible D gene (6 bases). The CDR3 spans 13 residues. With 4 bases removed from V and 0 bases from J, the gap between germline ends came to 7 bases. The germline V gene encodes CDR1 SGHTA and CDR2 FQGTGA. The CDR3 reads CASSWGDSYEQYF. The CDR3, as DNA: TGTGCCAGCAGCTGGGGGGACTCCTACGAGCAGTACTTC.

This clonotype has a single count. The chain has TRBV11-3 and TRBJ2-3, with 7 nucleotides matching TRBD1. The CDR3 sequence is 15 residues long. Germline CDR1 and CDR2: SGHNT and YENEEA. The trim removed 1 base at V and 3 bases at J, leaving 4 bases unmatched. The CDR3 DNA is TGTGCCAGCAGCTTAGGAAGACAGGGAACAGATACGCAGTATTTT. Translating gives CASSLGRQGTDTQYF.

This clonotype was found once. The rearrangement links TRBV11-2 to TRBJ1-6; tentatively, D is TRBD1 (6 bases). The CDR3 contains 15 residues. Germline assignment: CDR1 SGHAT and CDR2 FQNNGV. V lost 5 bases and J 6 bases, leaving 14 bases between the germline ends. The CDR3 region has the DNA TGTGCCAGCAGCCTACCCACAGGGATTAATTCACCCCTCCACTTT. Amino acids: CASSLPTGINSPLHF.

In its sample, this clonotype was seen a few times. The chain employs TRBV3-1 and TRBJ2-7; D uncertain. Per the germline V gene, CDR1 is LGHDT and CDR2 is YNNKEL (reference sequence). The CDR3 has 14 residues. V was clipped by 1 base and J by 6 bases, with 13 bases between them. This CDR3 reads CASSQVSSGGEQYF. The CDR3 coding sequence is TGTGCCAGCAGCCAAGTGTCGTCTGGCGGCGAGCAGTACTTC.

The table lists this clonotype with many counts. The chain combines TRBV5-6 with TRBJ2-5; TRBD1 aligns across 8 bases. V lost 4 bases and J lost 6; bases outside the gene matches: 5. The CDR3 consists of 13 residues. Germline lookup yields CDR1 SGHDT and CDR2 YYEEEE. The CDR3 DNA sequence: TGTGCCAGCAGCGTGGACAGGGCGAAGACCCAGTACTTC. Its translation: CASSVDRAKTQYF.

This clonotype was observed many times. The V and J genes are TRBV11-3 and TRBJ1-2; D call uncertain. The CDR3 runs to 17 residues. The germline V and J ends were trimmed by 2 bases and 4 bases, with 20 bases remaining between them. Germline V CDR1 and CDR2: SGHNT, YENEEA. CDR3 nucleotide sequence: TGTGCCAGCAGCTTAAGGTGGTCAGCCTCTGGAATCTATGGCTACACCTTC. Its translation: CASSLRWSASGIYGYTF.

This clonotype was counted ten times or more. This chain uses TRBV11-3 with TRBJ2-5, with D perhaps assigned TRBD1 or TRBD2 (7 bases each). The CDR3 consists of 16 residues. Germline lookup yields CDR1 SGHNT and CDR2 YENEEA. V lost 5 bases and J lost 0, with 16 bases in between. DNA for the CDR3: TGTGCCAGCAGCCGTCTCCAGGGGGGGTACCAAGAGACCCAGTACTTC. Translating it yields CASSRLQGGYQETQYF. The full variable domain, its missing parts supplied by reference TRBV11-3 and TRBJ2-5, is EAGVVQSPRYKIIEKKQPVAFWCNPISGHNTLYWYLQNLGQGPELLIRYENEEAVDDSQLPKDRFSAERLKGVDSTLKIQPAELGDSAVYLCASSRLQGGYQETQYFGPGTRLLVL.

CDR3 sequence: CASSLASGNQPQHF. CDR3 nucleotides: TGCGCCAGCAGCTTGGCATCCGGGAATCAGCCCCAGCATTTT. The V call is TRBV5-1, the J call TRBJ1-5; D remains ambiguous. This CDR3 has 14 residues. Trimming stripped 0 bases from V and 4 bases from J, with 8 bases between. The germline V gene has CDR1 SGHRS and CDR2 YFSETQ.

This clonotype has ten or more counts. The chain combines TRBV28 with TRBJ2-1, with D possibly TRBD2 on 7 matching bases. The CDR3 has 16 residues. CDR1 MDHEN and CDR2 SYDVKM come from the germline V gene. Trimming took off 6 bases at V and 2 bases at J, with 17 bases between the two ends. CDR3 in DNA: TGTGCCAGCAGACGGGGAGGGGGAGCCCCCTACAATGAGCAGTTCTTC. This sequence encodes CASRRGGGAPYNEQFF.

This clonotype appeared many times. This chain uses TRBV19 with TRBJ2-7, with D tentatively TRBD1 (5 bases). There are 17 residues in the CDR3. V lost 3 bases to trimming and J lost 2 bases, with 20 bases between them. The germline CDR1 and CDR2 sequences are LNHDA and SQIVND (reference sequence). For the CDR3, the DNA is TGTGCCAGTAGTATCGGTATAGTGTCAGGGCCCCCCTACGAGCAGTACTTC. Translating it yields CASSIGIVSGPPYEQYF.

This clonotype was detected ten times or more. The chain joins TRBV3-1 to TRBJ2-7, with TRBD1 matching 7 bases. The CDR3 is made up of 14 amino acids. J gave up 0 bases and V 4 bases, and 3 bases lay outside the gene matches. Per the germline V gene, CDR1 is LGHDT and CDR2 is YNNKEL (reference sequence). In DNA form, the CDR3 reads TGTGCCAGCAGCCGTTGGGACAGCTCCTACGAGCAGTACTTC. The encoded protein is CASSRWDSSYEQYF.

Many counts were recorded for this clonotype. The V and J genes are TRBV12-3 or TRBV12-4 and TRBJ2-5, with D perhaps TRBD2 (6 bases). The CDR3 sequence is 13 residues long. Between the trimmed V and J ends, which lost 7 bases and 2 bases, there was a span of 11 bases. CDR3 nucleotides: TGTGCCAGCAAGGACTATGGGCAAGAGACCCAGTACTTC. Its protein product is CASKDYGQETQYF.

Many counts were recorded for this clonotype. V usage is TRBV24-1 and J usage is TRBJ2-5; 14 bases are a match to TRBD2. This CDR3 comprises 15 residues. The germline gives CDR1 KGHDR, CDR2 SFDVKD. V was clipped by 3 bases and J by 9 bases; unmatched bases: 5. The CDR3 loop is CATSDTRLAGGPQYF. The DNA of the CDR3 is TGTGCCACCAGTGATACCCGACTAGCGGGAGGGCCCCAGTACTTC.

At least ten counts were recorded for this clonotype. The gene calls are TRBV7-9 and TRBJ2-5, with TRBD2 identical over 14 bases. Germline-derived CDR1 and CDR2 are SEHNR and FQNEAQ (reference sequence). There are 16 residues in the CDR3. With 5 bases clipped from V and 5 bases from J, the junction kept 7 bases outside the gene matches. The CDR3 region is CASSPGTSGSLETQYF. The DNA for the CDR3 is TGTGCCAGCAGCCCCGGGACTAGCGGGAGTCTGGAGACCCAGTACTTC.

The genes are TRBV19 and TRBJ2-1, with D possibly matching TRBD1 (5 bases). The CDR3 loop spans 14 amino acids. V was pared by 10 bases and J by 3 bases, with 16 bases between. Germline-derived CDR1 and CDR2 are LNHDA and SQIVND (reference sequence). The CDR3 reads CATEVSRDYNEQFF. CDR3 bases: TGTGCCACCGAGGTCAGCAGGGACTACAATGAGCAGTTCTTC.

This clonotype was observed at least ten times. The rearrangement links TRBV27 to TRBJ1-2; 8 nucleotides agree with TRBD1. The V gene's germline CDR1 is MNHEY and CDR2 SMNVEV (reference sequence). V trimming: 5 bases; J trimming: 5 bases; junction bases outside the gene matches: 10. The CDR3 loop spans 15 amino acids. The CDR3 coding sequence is TGTGCCAGCAGTCCCCCAGGGGGCGCACGTTATGGCTACACCTTC. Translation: CASSPPGGARYGYTF.

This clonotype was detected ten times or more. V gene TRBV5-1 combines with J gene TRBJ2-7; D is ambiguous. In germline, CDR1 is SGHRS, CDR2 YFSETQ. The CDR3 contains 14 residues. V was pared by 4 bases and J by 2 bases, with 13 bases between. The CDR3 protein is CASSPLGGPYEQYF. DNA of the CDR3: TGCGCCAGCAGCCCCTTAGGTGGCCCCTACGAGCAGTACTTC.

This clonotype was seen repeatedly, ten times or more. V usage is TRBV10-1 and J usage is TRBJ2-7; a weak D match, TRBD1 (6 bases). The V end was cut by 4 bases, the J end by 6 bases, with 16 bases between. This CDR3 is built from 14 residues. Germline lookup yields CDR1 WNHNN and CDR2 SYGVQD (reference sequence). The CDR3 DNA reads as TGCGCCAGCAGTGGACTATCTTCAGGGGTCGAGCAGTACTTC. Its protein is CASSGLSSGVEQYF.

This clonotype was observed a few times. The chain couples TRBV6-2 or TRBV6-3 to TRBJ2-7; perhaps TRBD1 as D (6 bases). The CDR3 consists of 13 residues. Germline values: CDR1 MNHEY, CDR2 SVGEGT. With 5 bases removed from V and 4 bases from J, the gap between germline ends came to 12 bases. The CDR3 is CASSVTGNYEQYF. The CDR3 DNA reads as TGTGCCAGCAGTGTAACAGGGAATTACGAGCAGTACTTC.

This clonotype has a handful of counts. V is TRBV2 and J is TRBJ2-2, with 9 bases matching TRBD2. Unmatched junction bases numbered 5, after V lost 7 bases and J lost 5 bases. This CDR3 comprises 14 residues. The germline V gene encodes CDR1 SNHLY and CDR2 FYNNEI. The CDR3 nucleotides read TGTGCCAGCATTAGCGGGAGTCAAACCGGGGAGCTGTTTTTT. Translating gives CASISGSQTGELFF. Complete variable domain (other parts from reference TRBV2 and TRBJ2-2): EPEVTQTPSHQVTQMGQEVILRCVPISNHLYFYWYRQILGQKVEFLVSFYNNEISEKSEIFDDQFSVERPDGSNFTLKIRSTKLEDSAMYFCASISGSQTGELFFGEGSRLTVL.

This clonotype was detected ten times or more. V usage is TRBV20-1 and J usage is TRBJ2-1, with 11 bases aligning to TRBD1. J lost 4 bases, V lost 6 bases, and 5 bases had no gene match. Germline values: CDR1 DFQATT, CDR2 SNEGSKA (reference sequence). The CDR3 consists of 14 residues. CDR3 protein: CSANRDRGYNEQFF. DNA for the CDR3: TGCAGTGCAAATCGGGACAGGGGGTACAATGAGCAGTTCTTC.

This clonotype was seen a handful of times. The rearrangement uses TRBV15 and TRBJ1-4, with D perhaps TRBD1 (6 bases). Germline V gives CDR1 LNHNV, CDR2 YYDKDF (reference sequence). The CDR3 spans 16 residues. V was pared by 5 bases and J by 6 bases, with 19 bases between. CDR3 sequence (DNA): TGTGCCACCAGCCGCGCCGGAGGACCAGGGGATGAAAAACTGTTTTTT. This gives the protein CATSRAGGPGDEKLFF.

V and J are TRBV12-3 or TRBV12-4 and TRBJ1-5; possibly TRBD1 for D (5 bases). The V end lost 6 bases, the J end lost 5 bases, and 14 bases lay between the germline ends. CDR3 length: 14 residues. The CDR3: CASSHNRRYQPQHF. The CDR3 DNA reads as TGTGCCAGCAGCCATAACAGGAGATATCAGCCCCAGCATTTT.

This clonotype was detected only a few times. The CDR3 bases are TGTGCCAGTAGGGGACTAGCGGGAGGGTTTTACAATGAGCAGTTCTTC. Translating it yields CASRGLAGGFYNEQFF. The rearrangement joins TRBV19 to TRBJ2-1; 16 bases are shared with TRBD2. CDR3 length equals 16 residues. Germline CDR1 reads LNHDA; CDR2 reads SQIVND (reference sequence). J was trimmed by 4 bases and V by 6 bases; bases with no gene match: 3.

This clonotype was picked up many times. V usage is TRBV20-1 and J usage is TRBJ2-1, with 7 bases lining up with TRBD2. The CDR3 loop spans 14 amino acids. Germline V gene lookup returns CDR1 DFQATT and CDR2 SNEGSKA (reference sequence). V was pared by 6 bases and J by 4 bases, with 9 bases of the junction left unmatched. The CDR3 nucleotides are TGCAGTGCCTTGGGGCTAGCGGATTACAATGAGCAGTTCTTC. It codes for CSALGLADYNEQFF.

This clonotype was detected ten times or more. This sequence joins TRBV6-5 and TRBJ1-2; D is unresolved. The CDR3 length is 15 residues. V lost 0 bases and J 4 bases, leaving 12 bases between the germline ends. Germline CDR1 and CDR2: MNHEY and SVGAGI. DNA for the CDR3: TGTGCCAGCAGTTACTCTTACGTTCGGGGCTATGGCTACACCTTC. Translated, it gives CASSYSYVRGYGYTF.

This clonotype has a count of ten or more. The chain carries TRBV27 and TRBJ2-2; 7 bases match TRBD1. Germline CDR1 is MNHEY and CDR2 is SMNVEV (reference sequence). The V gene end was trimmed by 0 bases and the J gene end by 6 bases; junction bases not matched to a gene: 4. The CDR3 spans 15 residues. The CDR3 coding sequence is TGTGCCAGCAGTTTATCTTCAACAGGGGCCGGGGAGCTGTTTTTT. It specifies CASSLSSTGAGELFF.

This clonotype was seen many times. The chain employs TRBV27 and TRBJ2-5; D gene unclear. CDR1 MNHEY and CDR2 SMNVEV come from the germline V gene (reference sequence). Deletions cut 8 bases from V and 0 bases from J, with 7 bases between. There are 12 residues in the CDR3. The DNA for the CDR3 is TGTGCCAGCTCCCCTAACCAAGAGACCCAGTACTTC. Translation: CASSPNQETQYF.

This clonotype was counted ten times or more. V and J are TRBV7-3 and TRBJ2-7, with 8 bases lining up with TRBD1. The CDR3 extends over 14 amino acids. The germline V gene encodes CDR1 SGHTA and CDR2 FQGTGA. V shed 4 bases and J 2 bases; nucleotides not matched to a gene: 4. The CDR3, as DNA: TGTGCCAGCAGCTACATACAGGGGGCCTACGAGCAGTACTTC. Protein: CASSYIQGAYEQYF.

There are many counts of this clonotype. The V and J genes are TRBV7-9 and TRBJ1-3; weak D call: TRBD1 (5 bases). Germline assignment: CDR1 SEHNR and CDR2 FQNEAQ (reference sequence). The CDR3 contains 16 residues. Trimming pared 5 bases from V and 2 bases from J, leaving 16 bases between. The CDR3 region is CASSPRQTKTGNTIYF. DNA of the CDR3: TGTGCCAGCAGCCCCCGACAGACTAAGACTGGAAACACCATATATTTT.

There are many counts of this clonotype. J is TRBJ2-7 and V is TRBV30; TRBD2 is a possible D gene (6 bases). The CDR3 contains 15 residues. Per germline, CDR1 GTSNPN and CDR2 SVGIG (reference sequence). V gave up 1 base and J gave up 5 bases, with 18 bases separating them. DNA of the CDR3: TGTGCCTGGAGTGGAGAGGGAGGATTCGGACACGAGCAGTACTTC. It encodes CAWSGEGGFGHEQYF.

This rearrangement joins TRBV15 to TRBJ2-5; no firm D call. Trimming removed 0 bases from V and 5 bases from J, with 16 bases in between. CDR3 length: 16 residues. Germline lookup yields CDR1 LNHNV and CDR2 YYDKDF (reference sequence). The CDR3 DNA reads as TGTGCCACCAGCAGAGATCTTAAGGCTGAAGGGGAGACCCAGTACTTC. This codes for CATSRDLKAEGETQYF.